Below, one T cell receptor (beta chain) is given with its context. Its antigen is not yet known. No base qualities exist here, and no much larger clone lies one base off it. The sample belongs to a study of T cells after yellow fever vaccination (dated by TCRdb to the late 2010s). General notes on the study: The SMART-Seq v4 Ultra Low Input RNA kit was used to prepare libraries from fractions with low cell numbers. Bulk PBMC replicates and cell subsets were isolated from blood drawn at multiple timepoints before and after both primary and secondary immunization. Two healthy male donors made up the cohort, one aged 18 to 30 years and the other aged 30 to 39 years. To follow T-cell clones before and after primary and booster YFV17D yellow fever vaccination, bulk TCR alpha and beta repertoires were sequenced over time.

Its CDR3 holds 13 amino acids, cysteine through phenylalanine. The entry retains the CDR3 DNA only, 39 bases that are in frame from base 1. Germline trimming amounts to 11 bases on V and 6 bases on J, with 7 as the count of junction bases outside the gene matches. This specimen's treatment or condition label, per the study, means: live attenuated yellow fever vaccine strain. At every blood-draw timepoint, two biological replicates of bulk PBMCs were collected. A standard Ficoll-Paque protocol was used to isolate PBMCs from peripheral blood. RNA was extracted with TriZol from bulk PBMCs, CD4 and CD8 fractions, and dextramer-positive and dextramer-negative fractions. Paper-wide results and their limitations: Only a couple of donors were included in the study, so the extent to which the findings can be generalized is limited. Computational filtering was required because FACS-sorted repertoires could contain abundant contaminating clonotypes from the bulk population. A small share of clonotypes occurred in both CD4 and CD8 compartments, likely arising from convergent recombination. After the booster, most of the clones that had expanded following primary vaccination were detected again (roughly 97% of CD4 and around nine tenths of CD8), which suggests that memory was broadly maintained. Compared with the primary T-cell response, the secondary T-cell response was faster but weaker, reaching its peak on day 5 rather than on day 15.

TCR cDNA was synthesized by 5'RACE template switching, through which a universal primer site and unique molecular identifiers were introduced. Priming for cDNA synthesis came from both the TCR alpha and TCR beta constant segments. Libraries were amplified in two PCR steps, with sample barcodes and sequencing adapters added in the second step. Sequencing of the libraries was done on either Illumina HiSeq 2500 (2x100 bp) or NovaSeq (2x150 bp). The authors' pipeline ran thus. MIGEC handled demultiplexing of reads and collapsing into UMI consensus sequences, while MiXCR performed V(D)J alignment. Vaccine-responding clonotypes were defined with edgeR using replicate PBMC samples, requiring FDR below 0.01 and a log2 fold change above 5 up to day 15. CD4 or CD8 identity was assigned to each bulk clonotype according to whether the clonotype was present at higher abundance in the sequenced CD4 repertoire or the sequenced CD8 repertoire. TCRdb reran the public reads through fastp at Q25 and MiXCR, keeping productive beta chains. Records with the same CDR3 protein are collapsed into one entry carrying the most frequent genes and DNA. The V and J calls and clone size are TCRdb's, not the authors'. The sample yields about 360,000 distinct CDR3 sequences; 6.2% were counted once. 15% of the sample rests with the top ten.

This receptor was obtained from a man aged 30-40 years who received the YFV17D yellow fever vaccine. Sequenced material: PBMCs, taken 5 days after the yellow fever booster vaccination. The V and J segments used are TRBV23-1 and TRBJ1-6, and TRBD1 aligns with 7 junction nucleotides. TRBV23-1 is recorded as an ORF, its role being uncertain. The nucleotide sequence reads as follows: TGCGCCGGAACCGGGACAGCTAATTCACCCCTCCACTTT. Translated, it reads CAGTGTANSPLHF.